The 24 T cell receptor beta chains in this list originate from one sample, sequenced in a study of identical twins. TCRdb reanalysed the 5' RACE reads using MiXCR and keeps one entry per CDR3 protein. Of just over 450,000 distinct CDR3 sequences detected, approximately 15% appear once; the ten largest clones hold approximately 0.52%. The same specimen was also included in a second study, on yellow fever vaccine responses in identical twins.

The sample was CD4+ T cells sorted from blood. These receptors came from a woman younger than 30 in good health.

This clonotype was observed a handful of times. V is TRBV4-1 and J is TRBJ2-7, with 12 bases matching TRBD2. Germline lookup yields CDR1 MGHRA and CDR2 YSYEKL. The CDR3 is 22 residues long. Trimming cost V 2 bases and J 2 bases; bases outside gene matches: 22. The CDR3 protein is CASSQPTGIPSGRASATYEQYF. CDR3 nucleotides: TGCGCCAGCAGCCAACCGACAGGGATTCCTAGCGGGAGGGCCTCGGCAACCTACGAGCAGTACTTC.

Concerning this clonotype: A much larger clonotype is one base distant, so this may be a read error. This chain joins TRBV4-2 and TRBJ2-2, with a tentative D call TRBD2 (6 bases). CDR3 size: 15 residues. Trimming shortened V by 2 bases and J by 4 bases, and 11 bases separated the two germline ends. The V gene's germline CDR1 is LGHNA and CDR2 YNFKEQ. The CDR3 DNA follows: TGTGCCAGCAGCCAACACCAGGGAGGCACCGGGGAGCTGTTTTTT. Protein: CASSQHQGGTGELFF.

There are many counts of this clonotype. This sequence joins TRBV3-1 and TRBJ2-7; 12 positions match TRBD1. The germline gives CDR1 LGHDT, CDR2 YNNKEL (reference sequence). The CDR3 loop spans 15 amino acids. Trimming removed 3 bases from V and 2 bases from J; junction bases left unmatched: 2. The CDR3 sequence: CASSQGTGGTYEQYF. CDR3 coding DNA: TGTGCCAGCAGCCAGGGGACAGGGGGCACCTACGAGCAGTACTTC.

This chain links TRBV10-3 with TRBJ2-1; 7 bases map to TRBD1. V lost 8 bases, J lost 9 bases, and 13 bases stayed unmatched. The germline V gene has CDR1 ENHRY and CDR2 SYGVKD. The CDR3 is 14 amino acids. The DNA of the CDR3 is TGTGCCATCCATTCTACAGGGGATGGGGGTGAGCAGTTCTTC. Protein product: CAIHSTGDGGEQFF.

This clonotype was seen a handful of times. CDR3 loop: CSASRRGVSYEQYF. The CDR3 coding sequence is TGCAGTGCTTCAAGACGGGGGGTCTCCTACGAGCAGTACTTC. V is TRBV20-1 and J is TRBJ2-7; 7 bases fit TRBD2. The CDR3 totals 14 residues. The V segment lost 5 bases and the J segment 0 bases; nucleotides outside the gene matches: 7. CDR1 DFQATT and CDR2 SNEGSKA come from the germline V gene (reference sequence).

The chain recombines TRBV5-6 with TRBJ2-6, with 9 bases aligning to TRBD1. This CDR3 has 18 amino acids. After removal of 0 bases from V and 3 bases from J, the junction contained 7 bases not matched to a gene. Per germline, CDR1 SGHDT and CDR2 YYEEEE. The CDR3 DNA reads as TGTGCCAGCAGCTTGGTGTTACAGGGGGCTAATGGGGCCAACGTCCTGACTTTC. Translated, it gives CASSLVLQGANGANVLTF.

The J gene is TRBJ1-1, the V gene TRBV7-3; D remains unclear. V lost 2 bases to trimming and J lost 1 base, with 5 bases between them. The CDR3 is 13 residues long. Per germline, CDR1 SGHTA and CDR2 FQGTGA. The CDR3 protein is CASSLLWNTEAFF. CDR3 coding DNA: TGTGCCAGCAGCTTACTGTGGAACACTGAAGCTTTCTTT.

The chain employs TRBV11-2 and TRBJ2-2; possibly TRBD1 or TRBD2 for D (5 bases each). In germline, CDR1 is SGHAT, CDR2 FQNNGV. The ends were cut back, 5 bases at V and 6 bases at J, with 25 bases in the middle. The CDR3 spans 18 residues. For the CDR3, the DNA is TGTGCCAGCAGCCCCTCATCGCCGGCAGGGAGATATTCCGGGGAGCTGTTTTTT. Translated: CASSPSSPAGRYSGELFF.

The chain recombines TRBV12-3 or TRBV12-4 with TRBJ2-5, with D unclear. The CDR3 runs 17 residues. Trimming took 1 base from V and 0 from J, leaving 15 bases between them. CDR3 amino acids: CASSLGWGNANQETQYF. CDR3 nucleotides: TGTGCCAGCAGTTTAGGGTGGGGTAACGCGAACCAAGAGACCCAGTACTTC.

This chain connects TRBV6-2 or TRBV6-3 to TRBJ2-4; D might be TRBD2 (5 bases). The CDR3 is 13 residues long. Trimming removed 2 bases from V and 3 bases from J, with 5 bases in between. Germline CDR1 is MNHEY and CDR2 is SVGEGT. The CDR3 loop reads CASSYRDKNIQYF. The CDR3 bases are TGTGCCAGCAGTTACCGGGACAAAAACATTCAGTACTTC.

This clonotype was recorded a few times. The chain recombines TRBV6-5 with TRBJ2-7; a possible D gene is TRBD1 (6 bases). This CDR3 has 12 residues. Trimming took off 7 bases at V and 5 bases at J, with 12 bases between the two ends. CDR1 and CDR2 from the germline V gene are MNHEY and SVGAGI. As DNA, the CDR3 is TGTGCCAGCATGGCAGGGGTCCACGAGCAGTACTTC. As protein: CASMAGVHEQYF.

This clonotype showed up many times. J is TRBJ2-1 and V is TRBV5-1, with D possibly being TRBD2 (6 bases). The CDR3 sequence is 16 residues long. Deletions cut 2 bases from V and 7 bases from J, with 19 bases between. Germline V gene data show CDR1 as SGHRS and CDR2 as YFSETQ. DNA of the CDR3: TGCGCCAGCAGCTTCCTAACTAGCATGGAACGGAATGAGCAGTTCTTC. Protein sequence: CASSFLTSMERNEQFF.

This clonotype occurred a few times. This rearrangement joins TRBV20-1 to TRBJ2-2, with D hard to call. The CDR3 contains 15 residues. The V and J ends lost 4 bases and 7 bases respectively, with 19 bases between them. Germline lookup yields CDR1 DFQATT and CDR2 SNEGSKA (reference sequence). The CDR3 DNA is TGCAGTGCTACCAGGAGTGTAGGACCCAGCGGGGAGCTGTTTTTT. Translating gives CSATRSVGPSGELFF.

This clonotype was counted a few times. Sequence at one end of the junction differs from germline and may be a read error. The rearrangement links TRBV7-9 to TRBJ2-1; TRBD1 agrees at 7 bases. This CDR3 spans 12 amino acids. Germline-derived CDR1 and CDR2 are SEHNR and FQNEAQ (reference sequence). CDR3 loop: CASSRAGRGSIF. Here the CDR3 DNA reads TGTGCCAGCAGCCGGGCTGGCAGGGGGTCGATCTTC.

This clonotype came up a few times. The chain uses TRBV12-3 or TRBV12-4 and TRBJ2-1, with 11 positions matching TRBD2. This CDR3 is 14 amino acids long. V was clipped by 6 bases and J by 12 bases; unmatched bases: 10. The CDR3 nucleotides are TGTGCCAGCAGAGAACTAGCGGGGGCGACTACGCAGTTCTTC. As protein: CASRELAGATTQFF.

Only a few counts were recorded for this clonotype. The rearrangement uses TRBV20-1 and TRBJ2-1; 8 positions match TRBD1. In germline, CDR1 is DFQATT, CDR2 SNEGSKA (reference sequence). V was clipped by 5 bases and J by 6 bases; unmatched bases: 6. The CDR3 is 13 residues long. The chain's CDR3 is CSAEGQASNEQFF. As DNA, the CDR3 is TGCAGTGCTGAGGGACAGGCCAGCAATGAGCAGTTCTTC.

In this sample, this clonotype turned up a few times. The chain combines TRBV7-9 with TRBJ2-5; TRBD2 aligns across 9 bases. The CDR3 runs 16 residues. The V gene's germline CDR1 is SEHNR and CDR2 FQNEAQ (reference sequence). The ends lost 3 bases at V and 5 bases at J; junction bases unmatched: 10. The CDR3: CASSLVAGAFGETQYF. CDR3 nucleotides: TGTGCCAGCAGCTTGGTAGCGGGAGCCTTTGGGGAGACCCAGTACTTC.

The rearrangement links TRBV4-3 to TRBJ2-2; D remains unclear. The germline V gene has CDR1 LGHNA and CDR2 YSLEER. V shed 1 base and J shed 0 bases, with 6 bases lying between them. This CDR3 is built from 15 residues. CDR3 in DNA: TGCGCCAGCAGCCAAGTCCGGGCGAACACCGGGGAGCTGTTTTTT. Amino acids: CASSQVRANTGELFF.

The chain carries TRBV28 and TRBJ2-5; 10 bases line up with TRBD2. The CDR3 length is 16 residues. CDR1 and CDR2 (germline): MDHEN, SYDVKM. V lost 3 bases, J lost 5 bases, and 9 bases stayed unmatched. The CDR3 DNA reads TGTGCCAGCAGTTTCTCGCTAGCGGGAGTAGCTGAGACCCAGTACTTC. This encodes CASSFSLAGVAETQYF.

The chain uses TRBV7-7 and TRBJ2-7, with 7 positions matching TRBD2. The CDR3 is 12 amino acids. CDR1 SSHAT and CDR2 FNYEAQ come from the germline V gene (reference sequence). The CDR3 protein is CASGPGGEEQYF. In DNA, the CDR3 is TGTGCTAGCGGGCCTGGCGGAGAAGAGCAGTACTTC.

V is TRBV11-1 and J is TRBJ2-1; D unclear. Trimming pared 1 base from V and 1 base from J, leaving 23 bases between. Germline values: CDR1 SGHAT, CDR2 FQDESV (reference sequence). CDR3 size: 20 residues. This CDR3 is CASSLVPLKKGALSYNEQFF. CDR3 coding DNA: TGTGCCAGCAGCTTAGTCCCGCTCAAGAAGGGTGCCCTATCCTACAATGAGCAGTTCTTC. Looking up the rest from reference TRBV11-1 and TRBJ2-1 gives the full variable domain: EAEVAQSPRYKITEKSQAVAFWCDPISGHATLYWYRQILGQGPELLVQFQDESVVDDSQLPKDRFSAERLKGVDSTLKIQPAELGDSAMYLCASSLVPLKKGALSYNEQFFGPGTRLTVL.

Only a few counts were recorded for this clonotype. CDR3 sequence reads: CASSQQRGTGIDEQYF. CDR3 in DNA: TGTGCCAGCAGCCAACAAAGAGGGACAGGGATTGACGAGCAGTACTTC. The chain carries TRBV14 and TRBJ2-7, with 9 positions matching TRBD1. Per the germline V gene, CDR1 is SGHDN and CDR2 is FVKESK. The CDR3 has 16 amino acids. V shed 2 bases and J 5 bases; nucleotides not matched to a gene: 10. Full variable domain (remainder filled in from reference TRBV14 and TRBJ2-7): EAGVTQFPSHSVIEKGQTVTLRCDPISGHDNLYWYRRVMGKEIKFLLHFVKESKQDESGMPNNRFLAERTGGTYSTLKVQPAELEDSGVYFCASSQQRGTGIDEQYFGPGTRLTVT.

This clonotype was counted between two and nine times. The genes are TRBV20-1 and TRBJ2-7; 12 bases match TRBD2. J gave up 2 bases and V 3 bases, and 5 bases lay outside the gene matches. CDR3 length: 15 residues. Germline CDR1 reads DFQATT; CDR2 reads SNEGSKA (reference sequence). The CDR3 DNA follows: TGCAGTGCTAGCGGACTAGCGGGGACTGCCTACGAGCAGTACTTC. Translated, it gives CSASGLAGTAYEQYF.

The chain combines TRBV7-9 with TRBJ2-5; possible D gene TRBD2, 6 bases. Trimming pared 5 bases from V and 1 base from J, leaving 17 bases between. This CDR3 has 16 amino acids. CDR1 is SEHNR, CDR2 FQNEAQ, per germline (reference sequence). This CDR3 is CASSLSPGRLQETQYF. DNA for the CDR3: TGTGCCAGCAGCCTTAGCCCCGGGAGACTCCAAGAGACCCAGTACTTC.